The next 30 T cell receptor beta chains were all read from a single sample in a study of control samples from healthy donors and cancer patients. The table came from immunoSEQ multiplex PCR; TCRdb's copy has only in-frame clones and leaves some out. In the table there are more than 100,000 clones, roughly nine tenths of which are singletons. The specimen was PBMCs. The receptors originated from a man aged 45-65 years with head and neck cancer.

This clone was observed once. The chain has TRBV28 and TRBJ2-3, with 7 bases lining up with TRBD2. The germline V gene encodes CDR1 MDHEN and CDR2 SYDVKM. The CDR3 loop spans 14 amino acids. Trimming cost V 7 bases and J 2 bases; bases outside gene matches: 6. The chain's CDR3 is CASKEAGPTDTQYF. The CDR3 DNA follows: TGTGCCAGCAAGGAAGCGGGACCCACAGATACGCAGTATTTT.

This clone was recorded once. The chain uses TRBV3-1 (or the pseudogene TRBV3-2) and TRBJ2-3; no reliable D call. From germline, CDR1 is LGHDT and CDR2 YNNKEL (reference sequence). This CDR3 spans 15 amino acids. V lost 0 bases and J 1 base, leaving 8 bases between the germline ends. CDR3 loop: CASSQENSRTDTQYF. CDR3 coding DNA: TGTGCCAGCAGCCAAGAGAACAGCCGCACAGATACGCAGTATTTT.

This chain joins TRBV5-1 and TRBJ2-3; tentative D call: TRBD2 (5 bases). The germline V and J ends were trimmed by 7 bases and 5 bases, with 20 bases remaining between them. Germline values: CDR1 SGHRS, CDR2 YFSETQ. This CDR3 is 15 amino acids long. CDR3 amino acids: CASSPGAVPGDTQYF. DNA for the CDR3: TGCGCCAGCTCCCCTGGAGCGGTTCCGGGAGATACGCAGTATTTT.

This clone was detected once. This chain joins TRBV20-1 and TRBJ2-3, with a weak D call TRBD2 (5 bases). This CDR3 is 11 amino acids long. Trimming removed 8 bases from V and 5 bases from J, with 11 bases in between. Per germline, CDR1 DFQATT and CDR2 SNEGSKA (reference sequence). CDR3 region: CSPRRQDTQYF. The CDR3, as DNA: TGCAGTCCGAGGAGGCAAGATACGCAGTATTTT.

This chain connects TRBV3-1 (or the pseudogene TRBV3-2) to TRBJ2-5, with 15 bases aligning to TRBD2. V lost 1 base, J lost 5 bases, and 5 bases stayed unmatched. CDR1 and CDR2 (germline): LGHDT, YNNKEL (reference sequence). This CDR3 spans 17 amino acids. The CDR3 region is CASSQGTSGGARETQYF. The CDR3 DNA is TGTGCCAGCAGCCAAGGGACTAGCGGGGGGGCTAGGGAGACCCAGTACTTC.

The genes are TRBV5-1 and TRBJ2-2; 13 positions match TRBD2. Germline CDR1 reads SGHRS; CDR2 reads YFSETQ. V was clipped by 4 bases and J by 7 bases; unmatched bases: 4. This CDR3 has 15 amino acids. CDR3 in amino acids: CASSGLAGVSGELFF. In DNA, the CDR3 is TGCGCCAGCAGCGGACTAGCGGGAGTTAGCGGGGAGCTGTTTTTT.

This CDR3 reads CASSPGGGTQYF. In DNA form, the CDR3 reads TGTGCCAGCAGCCCGGGAGGGGGGACCCAGTACTTC. The chain links TRBV7-8 to TRBJ2-5, with 8 bases that match TRBD2. This CDR3 contains 12 residues. Per germline, CDR1 SGHVS and CDR2 FQNEAQ. Trimming cost V 5 bases and J 7 bases; bases outside gene matches: 3.

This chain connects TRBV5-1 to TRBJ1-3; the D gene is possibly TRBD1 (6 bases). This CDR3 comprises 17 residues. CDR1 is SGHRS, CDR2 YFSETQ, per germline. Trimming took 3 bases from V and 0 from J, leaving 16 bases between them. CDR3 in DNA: TGCGCCAGCAGCTACCGGGACACGGCATCCTCTGGAAACACCATATATTTT. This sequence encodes CASSYRDTASSGNTIYF.

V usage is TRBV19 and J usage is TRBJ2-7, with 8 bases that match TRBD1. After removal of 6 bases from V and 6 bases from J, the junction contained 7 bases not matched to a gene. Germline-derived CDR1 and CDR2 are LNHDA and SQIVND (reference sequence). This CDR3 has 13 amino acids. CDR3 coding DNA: TGTGCCAGTAGCAGGACAGGGATGTCCGAGCAGTACTTC. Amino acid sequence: CASSRTGMSEQYF.

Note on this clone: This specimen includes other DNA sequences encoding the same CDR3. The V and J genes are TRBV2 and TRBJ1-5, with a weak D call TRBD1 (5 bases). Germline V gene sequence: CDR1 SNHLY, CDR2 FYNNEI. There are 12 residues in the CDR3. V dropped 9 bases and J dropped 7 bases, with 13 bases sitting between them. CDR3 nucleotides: TGTGCCAGTGCAGCAGGGTTCCAGCCCCAGCATTTT. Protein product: CASAAGFQPQHF.

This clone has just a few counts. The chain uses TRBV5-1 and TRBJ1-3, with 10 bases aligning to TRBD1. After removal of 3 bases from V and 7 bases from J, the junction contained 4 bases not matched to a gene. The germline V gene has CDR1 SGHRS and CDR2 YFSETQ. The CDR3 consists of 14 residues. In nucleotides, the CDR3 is TGCGCCAGCAGCTGGGGGACAGGGGACAACACCATATATTTT. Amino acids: CASSWGTGDNTIYF.

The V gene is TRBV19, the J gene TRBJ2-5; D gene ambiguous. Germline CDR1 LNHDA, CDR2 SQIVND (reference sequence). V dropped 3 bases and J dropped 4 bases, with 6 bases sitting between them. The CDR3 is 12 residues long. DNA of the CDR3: TGTGCCAGTAGTATCAATGGAGAGACCCAGTACTTC. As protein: CASSINGETQYF.

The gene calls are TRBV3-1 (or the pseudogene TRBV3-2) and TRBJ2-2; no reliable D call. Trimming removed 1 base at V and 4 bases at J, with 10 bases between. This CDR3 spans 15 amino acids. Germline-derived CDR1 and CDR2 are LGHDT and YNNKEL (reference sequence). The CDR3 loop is CASSQVVSGTGELFF. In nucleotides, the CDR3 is TGTGCCAGCAGCCAAGTAGTATCCGGCACCGGGGAGCTGTTTTTT.

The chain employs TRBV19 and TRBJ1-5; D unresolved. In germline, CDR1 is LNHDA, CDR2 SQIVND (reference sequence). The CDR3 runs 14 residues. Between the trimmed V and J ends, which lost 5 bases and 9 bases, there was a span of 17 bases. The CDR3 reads CASSPRTAFGPQHF. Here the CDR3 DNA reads TGTGCCAGTAGTCCGAGGACGGCTTTTGGGCCCCAGCATTTT.

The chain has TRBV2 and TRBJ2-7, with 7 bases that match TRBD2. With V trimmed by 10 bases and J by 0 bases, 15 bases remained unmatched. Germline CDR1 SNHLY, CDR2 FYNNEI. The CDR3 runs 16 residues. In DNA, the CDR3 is TGTGCCAACCGAAGAGGGGCTAGCGGAAGCTCCTACGAGCAGTACTTC. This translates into CANRRGASGSSYEQYF.

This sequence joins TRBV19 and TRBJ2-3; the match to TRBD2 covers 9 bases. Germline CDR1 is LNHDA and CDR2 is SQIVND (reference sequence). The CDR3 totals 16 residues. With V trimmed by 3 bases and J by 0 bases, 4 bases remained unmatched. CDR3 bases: TGTGCCAGTAGTATTGGAGCGGGGGGAAGCACAGATACGCAGTATTTT. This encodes CASSIGAGGSTDTQYF. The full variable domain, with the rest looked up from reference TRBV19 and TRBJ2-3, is DGGITQSPKYLFRKEGQNVTLSCEQNLNHDAMYWYRQDPGQGLRLIYYSQIVNDFQKGDIAEGYSVSREKKESFPLTVTSAQKNPTAFYLCASSIGAGGSTDTQYFGPGTRLTVL.

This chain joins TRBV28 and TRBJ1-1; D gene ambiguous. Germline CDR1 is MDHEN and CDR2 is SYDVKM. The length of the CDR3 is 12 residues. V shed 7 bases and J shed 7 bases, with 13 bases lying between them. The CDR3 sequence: CASKEAGVEAFF. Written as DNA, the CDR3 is TGTGCCAGCAAAGAGGCAGGCGTTGAAGCTTTCTTT.

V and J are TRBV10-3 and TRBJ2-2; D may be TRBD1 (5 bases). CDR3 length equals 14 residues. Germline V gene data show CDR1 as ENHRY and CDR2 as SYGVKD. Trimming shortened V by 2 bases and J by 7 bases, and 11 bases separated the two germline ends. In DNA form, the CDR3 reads TGTGCCATCAGTGAGGGGGCCATTGGCGGGGAGCTGTTTTTT. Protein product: CAISEGAIGGELFF.

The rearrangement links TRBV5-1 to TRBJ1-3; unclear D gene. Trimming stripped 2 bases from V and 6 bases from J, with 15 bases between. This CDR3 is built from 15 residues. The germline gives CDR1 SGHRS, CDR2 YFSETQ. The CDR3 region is CASSLTAGRENTIYF. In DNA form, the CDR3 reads TGCGCCAGCAGCTTAACCGCAGGTCGAGAAAACACCATATATTTT.

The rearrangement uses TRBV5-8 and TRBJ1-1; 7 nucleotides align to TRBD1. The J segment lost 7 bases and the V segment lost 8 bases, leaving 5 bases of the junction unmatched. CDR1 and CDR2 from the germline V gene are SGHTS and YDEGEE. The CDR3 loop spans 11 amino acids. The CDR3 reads CASDREGEAFF. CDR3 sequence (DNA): TGTGCCAGTGACAGGGAGGGTGAAGCTTTCTTT.

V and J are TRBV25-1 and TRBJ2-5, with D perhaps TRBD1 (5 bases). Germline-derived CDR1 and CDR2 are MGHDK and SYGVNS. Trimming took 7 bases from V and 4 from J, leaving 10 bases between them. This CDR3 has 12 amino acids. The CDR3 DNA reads TGTGCCAGCACCGGGCAGGGAGAGACCCAGTACTTC. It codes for CASTGQGETQYF.

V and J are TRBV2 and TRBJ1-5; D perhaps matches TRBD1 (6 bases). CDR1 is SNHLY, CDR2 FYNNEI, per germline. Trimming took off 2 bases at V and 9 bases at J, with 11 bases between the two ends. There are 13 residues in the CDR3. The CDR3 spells CASSERQVLPQHF. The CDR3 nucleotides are TGTGCCAGCAGTGAACGACAGGTACTGCCCCAGCATTTT.

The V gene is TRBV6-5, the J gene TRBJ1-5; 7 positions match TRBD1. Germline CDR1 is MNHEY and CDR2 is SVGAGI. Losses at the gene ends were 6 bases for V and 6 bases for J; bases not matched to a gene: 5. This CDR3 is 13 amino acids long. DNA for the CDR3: TGTGCCAGCAGCCGACAGGGTACTCAGCCCCAGCATTTT. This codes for CASSRQGTQPQHF.

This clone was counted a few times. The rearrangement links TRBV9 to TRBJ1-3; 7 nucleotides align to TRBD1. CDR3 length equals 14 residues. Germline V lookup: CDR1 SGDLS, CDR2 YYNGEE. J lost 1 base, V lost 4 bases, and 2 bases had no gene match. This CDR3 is CASSQQGSGNTIYF. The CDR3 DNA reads TGTGCCAGCAGCCAACAGGGGTCTGGAAACACCATATATTTT.

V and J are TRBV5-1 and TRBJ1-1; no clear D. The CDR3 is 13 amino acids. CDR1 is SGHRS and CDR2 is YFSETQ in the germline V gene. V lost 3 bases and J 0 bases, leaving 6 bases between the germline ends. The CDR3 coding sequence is TGCGCCAGCAGCTCTTGGATGAACACTGAAGCTTTCTTT. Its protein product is CASSSWMNTEAFF. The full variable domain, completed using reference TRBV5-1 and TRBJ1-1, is KAGVTQTPRYLIKTRGQQVTLSCSPISGHRSVSWYQQTPGQGLQFLFEYFSETQRNKGNFPGRFSGRQFSNSRSEMNVSTLELGDSALYLCASSSWMNTEAFFGQGTRLTVV.

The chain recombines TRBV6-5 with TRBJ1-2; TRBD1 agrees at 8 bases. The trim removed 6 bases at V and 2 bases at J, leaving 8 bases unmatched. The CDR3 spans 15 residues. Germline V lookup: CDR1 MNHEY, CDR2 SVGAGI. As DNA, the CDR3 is TGTGCCAGCAGCTACGGACAGGGCATAAACTATGGCTACACCTTC. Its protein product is CASSYGQGINYGYTF.

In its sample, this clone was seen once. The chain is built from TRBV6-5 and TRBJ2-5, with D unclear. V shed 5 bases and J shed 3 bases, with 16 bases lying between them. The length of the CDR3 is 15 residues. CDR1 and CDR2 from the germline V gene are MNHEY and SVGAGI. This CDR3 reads CASSNPKAGKETQYF. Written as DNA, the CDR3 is TGTGCCAGCAGTAACCCCAAGGCAGGAAAAGAGACCCAGTACTTC.

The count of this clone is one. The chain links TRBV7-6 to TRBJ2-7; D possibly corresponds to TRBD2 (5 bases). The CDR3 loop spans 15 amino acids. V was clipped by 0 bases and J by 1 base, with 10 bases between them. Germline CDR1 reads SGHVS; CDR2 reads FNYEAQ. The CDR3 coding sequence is TGTGCCAGCAGCTTAGCCCGCGGCGGGTCCTACGAGCAGTACTTC. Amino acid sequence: CASSLARGGSYEQYF.

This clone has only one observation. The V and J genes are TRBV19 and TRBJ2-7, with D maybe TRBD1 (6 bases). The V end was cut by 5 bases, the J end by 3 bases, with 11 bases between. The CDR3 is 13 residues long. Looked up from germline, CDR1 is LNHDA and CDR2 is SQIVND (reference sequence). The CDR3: CASSALTGYEQYF. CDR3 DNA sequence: TGTGCCAGTAGTGCACTGACAGGCTACGAGCAGTACTTC. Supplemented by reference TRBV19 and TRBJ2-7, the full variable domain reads DGGITQSPKYLFRKEGQNVTLSCEQNLNHDAMYWYRQDPGQGLRLIYYSQIVNDFQKGDIAEGYSVSREKKESFPLTVTSAQKNPTAFYLCASSALTGYEQYFGPGTRLTVT.

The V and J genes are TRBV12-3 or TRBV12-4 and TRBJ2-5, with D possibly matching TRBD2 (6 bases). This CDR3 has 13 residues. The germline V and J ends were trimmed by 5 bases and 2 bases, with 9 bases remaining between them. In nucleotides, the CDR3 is TGTGCCAGCAGTATGGGGGGACAAGAGACCCAGTACTTC. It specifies CASSMGGQETQYF.